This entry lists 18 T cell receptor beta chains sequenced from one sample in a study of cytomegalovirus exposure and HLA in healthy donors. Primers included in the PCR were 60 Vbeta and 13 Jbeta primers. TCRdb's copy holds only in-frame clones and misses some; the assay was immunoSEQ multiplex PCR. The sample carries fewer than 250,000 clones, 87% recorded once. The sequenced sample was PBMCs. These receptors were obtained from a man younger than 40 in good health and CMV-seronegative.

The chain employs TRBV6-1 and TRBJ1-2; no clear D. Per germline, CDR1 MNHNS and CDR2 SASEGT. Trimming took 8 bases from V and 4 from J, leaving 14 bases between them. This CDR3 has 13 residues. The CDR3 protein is CASGPTSGYGYTF. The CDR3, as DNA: TGTGCCAGCGGTCCTACCTCTGGCTATGGCTACACCTTC.

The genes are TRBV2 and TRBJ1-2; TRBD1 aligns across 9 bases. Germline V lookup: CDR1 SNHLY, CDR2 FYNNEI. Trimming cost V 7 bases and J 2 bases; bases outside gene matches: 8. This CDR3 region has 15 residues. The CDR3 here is CASNAGTGLNYGYTF. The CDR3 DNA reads TGTGCCAGCAACGCCGGGACAGGGCTCAACTATGGCTACACCTTC.

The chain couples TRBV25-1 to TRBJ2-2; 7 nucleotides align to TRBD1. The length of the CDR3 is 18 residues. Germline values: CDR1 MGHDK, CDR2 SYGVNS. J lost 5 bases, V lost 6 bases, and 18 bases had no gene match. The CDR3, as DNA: TGTGCCAGCAGAGGAAGTTCCGGGACAGTAACTGGGACCGGGGAGCTGTTTTTT. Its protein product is CASRGSSGTVTGTGELFF.

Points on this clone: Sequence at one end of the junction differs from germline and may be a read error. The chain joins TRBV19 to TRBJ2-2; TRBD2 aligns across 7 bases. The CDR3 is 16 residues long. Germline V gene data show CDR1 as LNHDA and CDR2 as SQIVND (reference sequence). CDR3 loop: CASSISGGGNAGELFF. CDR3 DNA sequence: TGTGCCAGTAGTATATCGGGGGGAGGGAACGCCGGGGAGCTGTTTTTT.

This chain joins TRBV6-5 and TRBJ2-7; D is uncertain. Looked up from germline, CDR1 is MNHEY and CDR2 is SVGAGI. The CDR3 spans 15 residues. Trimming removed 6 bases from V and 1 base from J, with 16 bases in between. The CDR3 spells CASSRSSVGSYEQYF. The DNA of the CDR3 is TGTGCCAGCAGCCGCTCATCGGTCGGTTCCTACGAGCAGTACTTC.

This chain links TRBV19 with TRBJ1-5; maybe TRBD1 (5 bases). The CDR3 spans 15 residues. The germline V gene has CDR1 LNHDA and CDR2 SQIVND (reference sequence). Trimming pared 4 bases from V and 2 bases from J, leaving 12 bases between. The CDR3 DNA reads TGTGCCAGTAGTAGTCGGGGGATGGGCAATCAGCCCCAGCATTTT. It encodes CASSSRGMGNQPQHF.

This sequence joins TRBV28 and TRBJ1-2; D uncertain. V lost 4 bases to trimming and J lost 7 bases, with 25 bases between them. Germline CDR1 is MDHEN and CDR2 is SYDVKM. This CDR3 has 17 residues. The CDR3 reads CASSSIPRVDQGGGYTF. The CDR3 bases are TGTGCCAGCAGTTCTATACCCCGGGTTGACCAAGGCGGTGGCTACACCTTC.

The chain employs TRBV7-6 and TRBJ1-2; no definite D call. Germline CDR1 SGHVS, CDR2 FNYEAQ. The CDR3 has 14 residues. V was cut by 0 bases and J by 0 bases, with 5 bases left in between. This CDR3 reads CASSLARANYGYTF. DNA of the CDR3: TGTGCCAGCAGCTTAGCGCGGGCTAACTATGGCTACACCTTC.

The CDR3 bases are TGTGCCAGTAGTGTTGGACAGGGGGTGGCTAGCAATCAGCCCCAGCATTTT. This translates into CASSVGQGVASNQPQHF. The chain is built from TRBV19 and TRBJ1-5; TRBD1 agrees at 10 bases. V gave up 5 bases and J gave up 0 bases; unmatched junction bases: 7. There are 17 residues in the CDR3. From germline, CDR1 is LNHDA and CDR2 SQIVND (reference sequence).

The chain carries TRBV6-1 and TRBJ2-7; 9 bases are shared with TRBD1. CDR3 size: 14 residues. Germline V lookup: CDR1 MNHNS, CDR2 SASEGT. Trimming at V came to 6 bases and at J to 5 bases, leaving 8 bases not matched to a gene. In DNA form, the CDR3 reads TGTGCCAGCAGGAGGGGACAGGGAGGCGACGAGCAGTACTTC. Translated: CASRRGQGGDEQYF.

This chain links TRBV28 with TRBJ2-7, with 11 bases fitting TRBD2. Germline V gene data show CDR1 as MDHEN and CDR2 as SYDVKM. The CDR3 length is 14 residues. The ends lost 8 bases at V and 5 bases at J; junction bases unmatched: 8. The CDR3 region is CASSLAGGANEQYF. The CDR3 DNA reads TGTGCCAGCTCGTTAGCGGGAGGGGCTAACGAGCAGTACTTC. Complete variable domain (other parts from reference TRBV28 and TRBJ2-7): DVKVTQSSRYLVKRTGEKVFLECVQDMDHENMFWYRQDPGLGLRLIYFSYDVKMKEKGDIPEGYSVSREKKERFSLILESASTNQTSMYLCASSLAGGANEQYFGPGTRLTVT.

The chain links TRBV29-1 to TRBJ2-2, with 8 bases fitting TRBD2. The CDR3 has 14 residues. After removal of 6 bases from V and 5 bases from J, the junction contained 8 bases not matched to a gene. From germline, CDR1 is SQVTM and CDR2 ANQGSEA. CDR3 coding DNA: TGCAGCGTGCTGGGGACTAGAACTACCGGGGAGCTGTTTTTT. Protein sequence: CSVLGTRTTGELFF.

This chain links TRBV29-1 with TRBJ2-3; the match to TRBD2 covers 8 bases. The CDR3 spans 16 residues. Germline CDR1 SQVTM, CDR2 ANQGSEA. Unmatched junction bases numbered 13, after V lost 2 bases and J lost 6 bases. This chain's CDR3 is CSVELPLLAVGDTQYF. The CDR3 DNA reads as TGCAGCGTTGAACTTCCGTTACTAGCGGTTGGTGATACGCAGTATTTT.

The CDR3 DNA sequence: TGTGCCAGCAGCTTTACGGGGTTCGAGCAGTACTTC. It specifies CASSFTGFEQYF. The rearrangement joins TRBV5-5 to TRBJ2-7; possibly TRBD2 for D (5 bases). This CDR3 comprises 12 residues. The V end lost 2 bases, the J end lost 6 bases, and 9 bases lay between the germline ends. The germline gives CDR1 SGHKS, CDR2 YYEKEE (reference sequence).

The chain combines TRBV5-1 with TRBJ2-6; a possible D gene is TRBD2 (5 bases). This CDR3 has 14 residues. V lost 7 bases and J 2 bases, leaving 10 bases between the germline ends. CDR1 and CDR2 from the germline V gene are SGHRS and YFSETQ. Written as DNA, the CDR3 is TGCGCCAGCCAGAAGGAGGCTGGGGCCAACGTCCTGACTTTC. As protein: CASQKEAGANVLTF.

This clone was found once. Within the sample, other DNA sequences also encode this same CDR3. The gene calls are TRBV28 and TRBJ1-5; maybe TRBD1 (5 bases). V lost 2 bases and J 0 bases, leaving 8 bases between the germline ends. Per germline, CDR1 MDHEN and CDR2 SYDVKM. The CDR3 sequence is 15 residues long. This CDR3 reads CASSLRGYSNQPQHF. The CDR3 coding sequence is TGTGCCAGCAGTTTAAGGGGATATAGCAATCAGCCCCAGCATTTT.

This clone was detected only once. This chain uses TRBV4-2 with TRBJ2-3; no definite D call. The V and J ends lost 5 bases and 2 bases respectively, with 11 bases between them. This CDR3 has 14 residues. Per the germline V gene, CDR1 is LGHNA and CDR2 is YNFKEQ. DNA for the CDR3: TGTGCCAGCAGCTTGACTTTTGTCACAGATACGCAGTATTTT. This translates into CASSLTFVTDTQYF.

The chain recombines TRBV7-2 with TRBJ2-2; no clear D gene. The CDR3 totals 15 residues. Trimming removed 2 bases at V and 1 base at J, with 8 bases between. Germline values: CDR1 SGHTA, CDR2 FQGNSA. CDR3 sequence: CASSLSHLNTGELFF. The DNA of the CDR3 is TGTGCCAGCAGCTTATCCCACTTGAACACCGGGGAGCTGTTTTTT.